These T cell receptor beta chains were read from a single sample in a study of blood T cell repertoires in COVID-19. Sequencing was performed with immunoSEQ multiplex PCR; in TCRdb, only in-frame clones are kept and a portion is missing. The profile covers 95,000 to 110,000 clones, with about 80% appearing a single time and roughly 4% taken by the ten largest. Sequenced: peripheral blood. The receptor set was obtained from a man between 65 and 85 years old with acute or convalescent COVID-19. CDR3s include the opening cysteine and the closing phenylalanine or tryptophan. The D gene is left open where the match is weak. Only part of the rows carry a size: once, few, many, or a class if the clone is expanded.

V	size	D	J	CDR3	DNA
TRBV10-3	-	-	TRBJ1-5	CAISLSGGDNQPQHF	TGTGCCATCAGCCTCAGTGGAGGGGACAATCAGCCCCAGCATTTT
TRBV6-2/TRBV6-3	-	-	TRBJ2-1	CASSYGGTGSYEQFF	TGTGCCAGCAGTTACGGAGGTACCGGTTCGTATGAGCAGTTCTTC
TRBV3-1/TRBV3-2	-	-	TRBJ1-4	CASSQDGLGRKEKLFF	TGTGCCAGCAGCCAAGATGGACTTGGAAGGAAGGAAAAACTGTTTTTT
TRBV29-1	-	-	TRBJ1-2	CSVEGGGERDYGYTF	TGCAGCGTTGAAGGGGGGGGCGAAAGGGACTATGGCTACACCTTC
TRBV19	-	TRBD1	TRBJ1-2	CASKQGNYGYTF	TGTGCCAGCAAACAGGGGAACTATGGCTACACCTTC
TRBV3-1/TRBV3-2	-	-	TRBJ2-1	CAASPRNRNEQFF	TGTGCCGCATCCCCCAGGAACCGTAATGAGCAGTTCTTC
TRBV19	-	-	TRBJ2-2	CASSILATGRTGELFF	TGTGCCAGTAGTATCCTCGCTACAGGGCGGACCGGGGAGCTGTTTTTT
TRBV11-3	-	-	TRBJ1-2	CASSLEDRTDYGYTF	TGTGCCAGCAGCTTAGAAGACAGGACAGACTATGGCTACACCTTC
TRBV15	-	-	TRBJ1-2	CATSKAPWLGGRGLNYGYTF	TGTGCCACCAGCAAAGCTCCCTGGCTCGGGGGGAGGGGTCTTAACTATGGCTACACCTTC
TRBV11-2	-	TRBD1	TRBJ2-2	CASSSGQGFTGELFF	TGTGCCAGCAGTTCGGGACAGGGGTTCACCGGGGAGCTGTTTTTT
TRBV10-3	-	TRBD1	TRBJ2-6	CAISESDRGLGANVLTF	TGTGCCATCAGTGAGTCGGACAGGGGGCTTGGGGCCAACGTCCTGACTTTC
TRBV2	-	TRBD1	TRBJ2-7	CASSVAGGPYEQYF	TGTGCCAGCAGTGTAGCAGGGGGCCCCTACGAGCAGTACTTC
TRBV19	-	-	TRBJ1-1	CASSMVAGTEAFF	TGTGCCAGTAGTATGGTGGCAGGAACTGAAGCTTTCTTT
TRBV19	-	-	TRBJ1-3	CASVVQGPGNTIYF	TGTGCCAGTGTAGTCCAGGGCCCTGGAAACACCATATATTTT
TRBV7-2	once	TRBD1	TRBJ2-2	CASSTGGNTGELFF	TGTGCCAGCAGCACAGGGGGGAACACCGGGGAGCTGTTTTTT
TRBV2	-	-	TRBJ2-2	CASSDTRGELFF	TGTGCCAGCAGTGATACGAGAGGGGAGCTGTTTTTT